Listed below are T cell receptor beta chains from one sample, sequenced in a study of CD8 T cells in ankylosing spondylitis. MiXCR, run by TCRdb on the 5' RACE reads, gives a single entry per CDR3 protein. The sample holds 250,000 or so distinct CDR3 sequences, about 24% seen once. Specimen: blood, either unsorted or a sorted T cell fraction (not recorded which). These receptors all stem from a male donor with ankylosing spondylitis or in good health (not recorded which). Both conserved end residues are part of each CDR3. Fields, in order: V gene, clone size, D gene, CDR3 length, J gene, CDR3 protein, CDR3 DNA. D genes are given only for firm matches. Only some rows state a clone size, as once, few, many or a class for expanded clones.

V gene: TRBV10-3
clone size: many
D gene: -
CDR3 length: 16
J gene: TRBJ2-1
CDR3 protein: CAISERGGQLYNEQFF
CDR3 DNA: TGTGCCATCAGTGAGAGGGGGGGCCAGCTTTACAATGAGCAGTTCTTC

V gene: TRBV10-3
clone size: few
D gene: TRBD2
CDR3 length: 16
J gene: TRBJ2-1
CDR3 protein: CAIKVSGGANNNEQFF
CDR3 DNA: TGTGCCATCAAAGTTAGCGGGGGGGCGAACAACAATGAGCAGTTCTTC

V gene: TRBV3-1
clone size: many
D gene: TRBD2
CDR3 length: 16
J gene: TRBJ2-7
CDR3 protein: CASSPYLAGVTGEQYF
CDR3 DNA: TGTGCCAGCAGTCCTTACCTAGCGGGGGTTACGGGGGAGCAGTACTTC

V gene: TRBV12-3/TRBV12-4
clone size: many
D gene: TRBD2
CDR3 length: 16
J gene: TRBJ2-3
CDR3 protein: CASSRGTSSLQDTQYF
CDR3 DNA: TGTGCCAGCAGTCGCGGGACTAGCTCACTTCAGGATACGCAGTATTTT

V gene: TRBV5-1
clone size: -
D gene: -
CDR3 length: 14
J gene: TRBJ1-6
CDR3 protein: CASSVPGPNSPLHF
CDR3 DNA: TGCGCCAGCAGCGTACCGGGACCCAATTCACCCCTCCACTTT

V gene: TRBV7-7
clone size: -
D gene: -
CDR3 length: 15
J gene: TRBJ2-2
CDR3 protein: CASSLMGANTGELFF
CDR3 DNA: TGTGCCAGCAGCTTAATGGGGGCCAACACCGGGGAGCTGTTTTTT

V gene: TRBV28
clone size: -
D gene: -
CDR3 length: 12
J gene: TRBJ1-5
CDR3 protein: CASGGGNQPQHF
CDR3 DNA: TGTGCCTCGGGGGGCGGGAATCAGCCCCAGCATTTT

V gene: TRBV20-1
clone size: many
D gene: TRBD2
CDR3 length: 17
J gene: TRBJ2-5
CDR3 protein: CSANSRTSGGRQETQYF
CDR3 DNA: TGCAGTGCTAATTCCCGGACTAGCGGGGGTCGACAAGAGACCCAGTACTTC

V gene: TRBV20-1
clone size: -
D gene: TRBD2
CDR3 length: 16
J gene: TRBJ2-2
CDR3 protein: CSASQRGVGGTGELFF
CDR3 DNA: TGCAGTGCTAGCCAACGGGGGGTGGGGGGCACCGGGGAGCTGTTTTTT

V gene: TRBV10-3
clone size: many
D gene: -
CDR3 length: 12
J gene: TRBJ2-3
CDR3 protein: CAISERSDTQYF
CDR3 DNA: TGTGCCATCAGTGAGAGATCAGATACGCAGTATTTT

V gene: TRBV4-2
clone size: -
D gene: TRBD2
CDR3 length: 15
J gene: TRBJ2-1
CDR3 protein: CASSPPAGGDNEQFF
CDR3 DNA: TGTGCCAGCAGCCCGCCCGCGGGGGGTGACAATGAGCAGTTCTTC

V gene: TRBV20-1
clone size: many
D gene: -
CDR3 length: 14
J gene: TRBJ2-1
CDR3 protein: CSARALEGLNEQFF
CDR3 DNA: TGCAGTGCTAGAGCCCTTGAGGGGCTGAATGAGCAGTTCTTC

V gene: TRBV18
clone size: -
D gene: -
CDR3 length: 14
J gene: TRBJ2-7
CDR3 protein: CASSPPAGGGEQYF
CDR3 DNA: TGTGCCAGCTCACCACCGGCAGGGGGGGGAGAGCAGTACTTC

V gene: TRBV20-1
clone size: few
D gene: -
CDR3 length: 13
J gene: TRBJ1-1
CDR3 protein: CSASGGLNTEAFF
CDR3 DNA: TGCAGTGCTAGTGGGGGGCTTAACACTGAAGCTTTCTTT

V gene: TRBV28
clone size: -
D gene: TRBD1
CDR3 length: 13
J gene: TRBJ2-7
CDR3 protein: CASHGTGAYEQYF
CDR3 DNA: TGTGCCAGCCACGGGACAGGTGCCTACGAGCAGTACTTC

V gene: TRBV27
clone size: many
D gene: TRBD1
CDR3 length: 16
J gene: TRBJ2-3
CDR3 protein: CASSSPRGLNTDTQYF
CDR3 DNA: TGTGCCAGCAGTTCGCCCAGGGGGCTAAACACAGATACGCAGTATTTT

V gene: TRBV9
clone size: many
D gene: -
CDR3 length: 13
J gene: TRBJ1-2
CDR3 protein: CASSETVMRGYTF
CDR3 DNA: TGTGCCAGCAGCGAAACAGTGATGCGGGGCTACACCTTC

V gene: TRBV20-1
clone size: -
D gene: -
CDR3 length: 13
J gene: TRBJ1-5
CDR3 protein: CSARDRTYQPQHF
CDR3 DNA: TGCAGTGCTAGAGACAGGACATATCAGCCCCAGCATTTT

V gene: TRBV29-1
clone size: -
D gene: -
CDR3 length: 13
J gene: TRBJ1-2
CDR3 protein: CSVPNGPAYGYTF
CDR3 DNA: TGCAGCGTCCCAAATGGCCCAGCCTATGGCTACACCTTC

V gene: TRBV7-6
clone size: -
D gene: -
CDR3 length: 13
J gene: TRBJ2-1
CDR3 protein: CASSRSLNNEQFF
CDR3 DNA: TGTGCCAGCAGCCGCAGCCTAAACAATGAGCAGTTCTTC

V gene: TRBV29-1
clone size: -
D gene: -
CDR3 length: 15
J gene: TRBJ2-5
CDR3 protein: CSVMWDILYQETQYF
CDR3 DNA: TGCAGCGTTATGTGGGACATACTGTACCAAGAGACCCAGTACTTC

V gene: TRBV3-1
clone size: few
D gene: TRBD2
CDR3 length: 19
J gene: TRBJ2-3
CDR3 protein: CASSRTTSGGTLSTDTQYF
CDR3 DNA: TGTGCCAGCAGCCGAACAACTAGCGGGGGCACCCTTAGCACAGATACGCAGTATTTT

V gene: TRBV29-1
clone size: many
D gene: -
CDR3 length: 11
J gene: TRBJ2-3
CDR3 protein: CSVESGDTQYF
CDR3 DNA: TGCAGCGTTGAGTCGGGAGATACGCAGTATTTT

V gene: TRBV20-1
clone size: many
D gene: -
CDR3 length: 14
J gene: TRBJ2-7
CDR3 protein: CSARVQSGRYEQYF
CDR3 DNA: TGCAGTGCTAGGGTCCAGTCGGGTCGCTACGAGCAGTACTTC